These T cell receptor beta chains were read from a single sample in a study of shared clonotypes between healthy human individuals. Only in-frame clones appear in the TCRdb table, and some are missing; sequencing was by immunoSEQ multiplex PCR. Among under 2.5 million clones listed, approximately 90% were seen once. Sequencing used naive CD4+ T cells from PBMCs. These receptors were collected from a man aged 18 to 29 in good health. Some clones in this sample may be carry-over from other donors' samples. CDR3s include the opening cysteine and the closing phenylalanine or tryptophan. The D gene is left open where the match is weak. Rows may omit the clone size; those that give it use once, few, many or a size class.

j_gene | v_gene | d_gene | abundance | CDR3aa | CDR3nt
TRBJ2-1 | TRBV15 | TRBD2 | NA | CATSSSGRGDEQFF | TGTGCCACCAGCAGTAGCGGGAGGGGCGATGAGCAGTTCTTC
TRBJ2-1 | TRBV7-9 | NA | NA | CASSSPDNPRGGNEQFF | TGTGCCAGCAGTTCCCCCGACAACCCGAGGGGGGGCAATGAGCAGTTCTTC
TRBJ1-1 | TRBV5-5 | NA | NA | CASSFRDGDTEAFF | TGTGCCAGCAGCTTCAGGGACGGGGACACTGAAGCTTTCTTT
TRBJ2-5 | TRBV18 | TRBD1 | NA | CASSRGWGQQETQYF | TGTGCCAGCTCACGGGGATGGGGACAGCAAGAGACCCAGTACTTC
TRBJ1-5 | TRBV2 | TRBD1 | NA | CASGGSRGLSNQPQHF | TGTGCCAGCGGGGGGAGCAGGGGGCTGAGCAATCAGCCCCAGCATTTT
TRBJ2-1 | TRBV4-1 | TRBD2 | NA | CASSRGLAGDEQFF | TGCGCCAGCAGCCGGGGACTAGCGGGAGATGAGCAGTTCTTC
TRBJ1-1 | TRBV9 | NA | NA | CASSVHDNTEAFF | TGTGCCAGCAGCGTACACGATAACACTGAAGCTTTCTTT
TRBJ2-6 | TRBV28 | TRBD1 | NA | CASSLINFRDRVPSGANVLTF | TGTGCCAGCAGCTTGATCAACTTCCGGGACAGGGTCCCCTCTGGGGCCAACGTCCTGACTTTC
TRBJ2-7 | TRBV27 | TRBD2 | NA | CASSSGLAGGKLYEQYF | TGTGCCAGCAGTTCCGGACTAGCGGGAGGGAAATTATACGAGCAGTACTTC
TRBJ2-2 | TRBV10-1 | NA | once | CATRREGYTGELFF | TGCGCCACTAGGAGGGAAGGGTACACCGGGGAGCTGTTTTTT
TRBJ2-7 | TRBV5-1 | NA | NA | CASSFGGNSYEQYF | TGCGCCAGCAGCTTTGGGGGGAATTCCTACGAGCAGTACTTC
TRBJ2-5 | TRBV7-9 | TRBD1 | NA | CASSHDRAQETQYF | TGTGCCAGCAGCCACGACAGGGCACAAGAGACCCAGTACTTC
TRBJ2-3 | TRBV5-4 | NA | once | CASSLEGQGTDTQYF | TGTGCCAGCAGCTTGGAGGGACAAGGCACAGATACGCAGTATTTT
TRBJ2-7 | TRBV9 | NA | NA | CASSVASGSPTYEQYF | TGTGCCAGCAGCGTAGCGTCAGGGAGCCCGACCTACGAGCAGTACTTC
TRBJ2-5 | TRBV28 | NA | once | CASSSPGFETQYF | TGTGCCAGCAGCTCGCCGGGCTTCGAGACCCAGTACTTC
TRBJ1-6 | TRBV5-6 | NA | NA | CASSSGHVNSPLHF | TGTGCCAGCAGCTCCGGGCACGTTAATTCACCCCTCCACTTT
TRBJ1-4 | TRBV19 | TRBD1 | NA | CASSIGQGNEKLFF | TGTGCCAGTAGTATCGGACAGGGTAATGAAAAACTGTTTTTT
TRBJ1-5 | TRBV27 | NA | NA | CASSPKGRDQPQHF | TGTGCCAGCAGTCCCAAGGGGAGAGATCAGCCCCAGCATTTT
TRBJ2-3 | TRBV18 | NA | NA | CASSPARRSTDTQYF | TGTGCCAGCTCACCGGCTAGGAGAAGCACAGATACGCAGTATTTT
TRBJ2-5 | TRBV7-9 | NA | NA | CASGWGRGGETQYF | TGTGCCAGCGGCTGGGGAAGGGGGGGCGAGACCCAGTACTTC
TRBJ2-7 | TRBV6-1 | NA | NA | CASSDRAYEQYF | TGTGCCAGCAGTGACAGGGCCTACGAGCAGTACTTC
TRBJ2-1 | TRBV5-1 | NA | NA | CASSLGGVSYNEQFF | TGCGCCAGCAGCTTGGGCGGGGTATCCTACAATGAGCAGTTCTTC
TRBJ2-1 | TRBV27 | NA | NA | CASSFGRGTYNEQFF | TGTGCCAGCAGTTTCGGGCGGGGTACCTACAATGAGCAGTTCTTC
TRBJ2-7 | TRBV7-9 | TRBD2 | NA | CASSLSTGFGRFYEQYF | TGTGCCAGCAGCTTAAGTACGGGTTTCGGGAGGTTTTACGAGCAGTACTTC
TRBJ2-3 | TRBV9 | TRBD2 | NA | CASSTRGSGRPSPDTQYF | TGTGCCAGCAGCACCAGAGGGAGCGGGAGGCCATCCCCAGATACGCAGTATTTT
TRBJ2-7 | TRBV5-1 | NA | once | CASSWGGEQYF | TGCGCCAGTTCCTGGGGCGGCGAGCAGTACTTC
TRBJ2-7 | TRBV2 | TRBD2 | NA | CASSDPGGPSYEQYF | TGTGCCAGCAGTGACCCGGGAGGGCCTTCTTACGAGCAGTACTTC
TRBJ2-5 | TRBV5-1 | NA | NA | CASSLGVRETQYF | TGCGCCAGCAGCTTGGGAGTAAGAGAGACCCAGTACTTC
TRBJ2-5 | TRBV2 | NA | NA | CASSSPDRGKSGGEETQYF | TGTGCCAGCAGTTCCCCGGACAGGGGGAAAAGCGGGGGGGAAGAGACCCAGTACTTC
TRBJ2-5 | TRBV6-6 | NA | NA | CASSPGDRQETQYF | TGTGCCAGCAGCCCGGGCGACAGACAAGAGACCCAGTACTTC
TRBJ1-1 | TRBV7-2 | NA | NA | CASSSQGTLNTEAFF | TGTGCCAGCAGCTCCCAGGGGACCCTGAACACTGAAGCTTTCTTT
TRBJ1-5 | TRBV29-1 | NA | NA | CSVGERDQPQHF | TGCAGCGTTGGTGAGAGGGATCAGCCCCAGCATTTT
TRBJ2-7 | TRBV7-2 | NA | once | CASSLVGTPGGTYEQYF | TGTGCCAGCAGCTTAGTTGGGACTCCCGGCGGCACCTACGAGCAGTACTTC
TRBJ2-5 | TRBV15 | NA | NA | CATSRGQLQETQYF | TGTGCCACCAGCAGAGGACAGCTCCAAGAGACCCAGTACTTC
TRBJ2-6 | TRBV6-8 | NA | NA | CASERGRGANVLTF | TGTGCCAGCGAGAGGGGACGTGGGGCCAACGTCCTGACTTTC
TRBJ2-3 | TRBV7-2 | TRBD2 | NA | CASSLGLTTDTQYF | TGTGCCAGCAGCTTGGGACTAACCACAGATACGCAGTATTTT
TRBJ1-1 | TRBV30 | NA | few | CAWTPSGRTEAFF | TGTGCCTGGACCCCATCCGGAAGGACTGAAGCTTTCTTT
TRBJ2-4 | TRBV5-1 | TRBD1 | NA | CASSLYTGQVKNIQYF | TGCGCCAGCAGCTTGTATACTGGACAGGTTAAAAACATTCAGTACTTC
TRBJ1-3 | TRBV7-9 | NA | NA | CASSLEQISGNTIYF | TGTGCCAGCAGCTTAGAACAGATCTCTGGAAACACCATATATTTT
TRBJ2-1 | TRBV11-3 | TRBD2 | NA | CASSLGLLAGGHNEQFF | TGTGCCAGCAGCTTAGGATTACTAGCGGGAGGGCACAATGAGCAGTTCTTC
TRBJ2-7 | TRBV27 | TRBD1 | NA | CASRLPGTGFYEQYF | TGTGCCAGCCGACTCCCCGGGACAGGGTTCTACGAGCAGTACTTC
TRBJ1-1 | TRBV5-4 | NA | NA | CASSLDRTGGEAFF | TGTGCCAGCAGCTTGGATCGCACAGGAGGCGAAGCTTTCTTT
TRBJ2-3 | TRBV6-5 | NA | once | CASSYSVWATDTQYF | TGTGCCAGCAGTTACTCGGTCTGGGCCACAGATACGCAGTATTTT
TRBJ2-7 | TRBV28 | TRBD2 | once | CASSPNGSGGSEQYF | TGTGCCAGCAGTCCCAATGGTAGCGGGGGTTCCGAGCAGTACTTC